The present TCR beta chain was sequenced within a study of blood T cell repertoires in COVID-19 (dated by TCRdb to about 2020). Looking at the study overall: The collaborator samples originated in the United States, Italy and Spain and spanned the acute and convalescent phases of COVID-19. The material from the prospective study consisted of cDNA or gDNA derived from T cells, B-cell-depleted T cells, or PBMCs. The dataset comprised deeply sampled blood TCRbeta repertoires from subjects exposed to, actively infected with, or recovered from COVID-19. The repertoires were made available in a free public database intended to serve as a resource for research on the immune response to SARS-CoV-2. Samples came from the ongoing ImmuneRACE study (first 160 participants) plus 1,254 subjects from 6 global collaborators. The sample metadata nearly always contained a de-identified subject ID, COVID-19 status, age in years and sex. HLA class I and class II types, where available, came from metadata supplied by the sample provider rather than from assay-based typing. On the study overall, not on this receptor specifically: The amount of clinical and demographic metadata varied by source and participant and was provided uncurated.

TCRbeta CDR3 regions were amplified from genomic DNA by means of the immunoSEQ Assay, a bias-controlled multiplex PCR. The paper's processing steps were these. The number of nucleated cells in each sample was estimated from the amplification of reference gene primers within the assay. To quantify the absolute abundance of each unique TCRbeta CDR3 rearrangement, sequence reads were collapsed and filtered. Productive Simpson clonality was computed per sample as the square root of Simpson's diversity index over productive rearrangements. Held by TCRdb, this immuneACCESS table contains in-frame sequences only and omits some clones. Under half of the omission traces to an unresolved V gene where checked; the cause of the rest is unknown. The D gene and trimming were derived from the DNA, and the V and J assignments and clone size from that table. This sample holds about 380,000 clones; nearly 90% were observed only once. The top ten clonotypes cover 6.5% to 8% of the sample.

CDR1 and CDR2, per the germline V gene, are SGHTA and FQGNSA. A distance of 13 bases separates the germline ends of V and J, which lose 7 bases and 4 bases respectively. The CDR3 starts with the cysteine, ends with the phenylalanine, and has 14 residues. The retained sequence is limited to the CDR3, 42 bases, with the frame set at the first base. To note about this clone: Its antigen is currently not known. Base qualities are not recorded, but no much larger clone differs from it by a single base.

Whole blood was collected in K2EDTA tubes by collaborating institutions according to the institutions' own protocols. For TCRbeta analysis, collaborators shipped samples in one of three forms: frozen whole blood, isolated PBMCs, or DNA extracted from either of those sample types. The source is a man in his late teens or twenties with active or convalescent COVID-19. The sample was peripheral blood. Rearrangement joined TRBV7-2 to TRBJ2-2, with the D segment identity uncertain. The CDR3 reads CASNPRLGTGELFF. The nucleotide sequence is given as TGTGCCAGCAATCCGCGGTTGGGCACCGGGGAGCTGTTTTTT.